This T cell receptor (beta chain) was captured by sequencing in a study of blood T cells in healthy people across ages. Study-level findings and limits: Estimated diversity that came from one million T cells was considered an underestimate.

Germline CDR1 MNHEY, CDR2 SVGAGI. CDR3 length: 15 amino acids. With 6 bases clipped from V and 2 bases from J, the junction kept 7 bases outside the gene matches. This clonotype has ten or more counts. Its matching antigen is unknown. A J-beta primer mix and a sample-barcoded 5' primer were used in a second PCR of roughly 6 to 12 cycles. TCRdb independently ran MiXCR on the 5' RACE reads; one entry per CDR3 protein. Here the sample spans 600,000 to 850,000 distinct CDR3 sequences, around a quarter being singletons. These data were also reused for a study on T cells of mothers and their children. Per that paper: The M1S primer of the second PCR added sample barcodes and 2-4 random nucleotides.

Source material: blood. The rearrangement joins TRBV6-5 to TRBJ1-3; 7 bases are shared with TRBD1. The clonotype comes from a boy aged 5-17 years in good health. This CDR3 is CASRQGTVAGNTIYF. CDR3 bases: TGTGCCAGCAGACAAGGGACAGTCGCTGGAAACACCATATATTTT.